This is a list of T cell receptor beta chains from one sample in a study of cytomegalovirus exposure and HLA in healthy donors. Generated by immunoSEQ multiplex PCR, the TCRdb table keeps only in-frame clones and is missing some. The repertoire holds roughly 170,000 clones, with about four fifths as singletons. The sequenced sample consisted of PBMCs. The receptors derive from a man younger than 45 in good health and CMV-seropositive. Each CDR3 is given with its conserved first and last residue. The order of the fields is V gene, D gene, J gene, clone size, CDR3 protein, CDR3 DNA. The D gene is left open where the match is weak. Part of the rows lack a size; the others show once, few, many or a class for expanded clones.

v_call: TRBV5-1
d_call: .
j_call: TRBJ2-3
clone_size: .
cdr3_aa: CASRPGVGTDTQYF
cdr3_nt: TGCGCCAGCAGACCGGGAGTCGGTACAGATACGCAGTATTTT

v_call: TRBV5-4
d_call: TRBD1
j_call: TRBJ2-7
clone_size: .
cdr3_aa: CASSFPGGEQYF
cdr3_nt: TGTGCCAGCAGCTTCCCAGGGGGCGAGCAGTACTTC

v_call: TRBV15
d_call: TRBD1
j_call: TRBJ2-3
clone_size: .
cdr3_aa: CATSSAGGAGDTQYF
cdr3_nt: TGTGCCACCAGCAGCGCAGGGGGCGCGGGAGATACGCAGTATTTT

v_call: TRBV5-1
d_call: .
j_call: TRBJ1-1
clone_size: .
cdr3_aa: CASRPTGDTEAFF
cdr3_nt: TGCGCCAGCAGACCGACAGGAGACACTGAAGCTTTCTTT

v_call: TRBV7-8
d_call: .
j_call: TRBJ2-2
clone_size: few
cdr3_aa: CASSLSGSGSGTGELFF
cdr3_nt: TGTGCCAGCAGCTTATCTGGAAGTGGCAGCGGGACCGGGGAGCTGTTTTTT

v_call: TRBV5-1
d_call: .
j_call: TRBJ1-6
clone_size: .
cdr3_aa: CASGLDAASNSPLHF
cdr3_nt: TGCGCCAGCGGCTTGGACGCAGCTAGCAATTCACCCCTCCACTTT

v_call: TRBV28
d_call: TRBD1
j_call: TRBJ1-5
clone_size: .
cdr3_aa: CASSLDRGSNQPQHF
cdr3_nt: TGTGCCAGCAGTTTGGACAGGGGGAGCAATCAGCCCCAGCATTTT

v_call: TRBV5-6
d_call: TRBD2
j_call: TRBJ2-1
clone_size: once
cdr3_aa: CASSLGLAVLLGEQFF
cdr3_nt: TGTGCCAGCAGCTTGGGACTAGCGGTCCTATTGGGTGAGCAGTTCTTC

v_call: TRBV6-5
d_call: TRBD1
j_call: TRBJ1-6
clone_size: .
cdr3_aa: CASEPGQGRSPLHF
cdr3_nt: TGTGCCAGCGAACCGGGACAGGGGCGATCACCCCTCCACTTT

v_call: TRBV25-1
d_call: .
j_call: TRBJ1-6
clone_size: .
cdr3_aa: CASTSGGGHYNSPLHF
cdr3_nt: TGTGCCAGCACCTCGGGAGGGGGACATTATAATTCACCCCTCCACTTT

v_call: TRBV6-6
d_call: .
j_call: TRBJ2-1
clone_size: .
cdr3_aa: CASSYSAGGGNEQFF
cdr3_nt: TGTGCCAGCAGTTACTCAGCTGGAGGAGGCAATGAGCAGTTCTTC

v_call: TRBV9
d_call: .
j_call: TRBJ2-7
clone_size: .
cdr3_aa: CASSPSFSGEQYF
cdr3_nt: TGTGCCAGCAGCCCTTCGTTCTCCGGGGAGCAGTACTTC

v_call: TRBV18
d_call: TRBD1
j_call: TRBJ2-7
clone_size: .
cdr3_aa: CASSPSGTANYEQYF
cdr3_nt: TGTGCCAGCTCACCGTCCGGGACAGCCAACTACGAGCAGTACTTC

v_call: TRBV18
d_call: TRBD1
j_call: TRBJ2-7
clone_size: few
cdr3_aa: CASSPRTGARTYEQYF
cdr3_nt: TGTGCCAGCTCACCCCGGACAGGGGCCCGAACCTACGAGCAGTACTTC

v_call: TRBV28
d_call: TRBD1
j_call: TRBJ2-2
clone_size: .
cdr3_aa: CASRRDRDTGELFF
cdr3_nt: TGTGCCAGCAGACGGGACAGGGACACCGGGGAGCTGTTTTTT

v_call: TRBV11-3
d_call: TRBD2
j_call: TRBJ2-1
clone_size: .
cdr3_aa: CASSLAGLAGALSSYNEQFF
cdr3_nt: TGTGCCAGCAGCTTAGCGGGACTAGCGGGGGCCCTTAGCTCCTACAATGAGCAGTTCTTC

v_call: TRBV29-1
d_call: .
j_call: TRBJ2-6
clone_size: .
cdr3_aa: CSARGGTGANVLTF
cdr3_nt: TGCAGCGCAAGGGGGGGAACTGGGGCCAACGTCCTGACTTTC

v_call: TRBV6-6
d_call: TRBD1
j_call: TRBJ2-7
clone_size: .
cdr3_aa: CASSYVDRPIPYEQYF
cdr3_nt: TGTGCCAGCAGTTACGTGGACAGGCCTATACCCTACGAGCAGTACTTC

v_call: TRBV5-6
d_call: .
j_call: TRBJ2-3
clone_size: .
cdr3_aa: CASSSGDSTDTQYF
cdr3_nt: TGTGCCAGCAGCTCGGGGGACTCCACAGATACGCAGTATTTT

v_call: TRBV19
d_call: .
j_call: TRBJ1-1
clone_size: few
cdr3_aa: CASSIAGRNTEAFF
cdr3_nt: TGTGCCAGTAGTATAGCTGGGCGTAACACTGAAGCTTTCTTT

v_call: TRBV6-5
d_call: .
j_call: TRBJ2-7
clone_size: .
cdr3_aa: CASSYSGTSAYEQYF
cdr3_nt: TGTGCCAGCAGTTACTCCGGGACATCAGCCTACGAGCAGTACTTC

v_call: TRBV30
d_call: TRBD2
j_call: TRBJ2-7
clone_size: few
cdr3_aa: CAWSWGTSGRREQYF
cdr3_nt: TGTGCCTGGAGCTGGGGGACTAGCGGGAGGCGCGAGCAGTACTTC

v_call: TRBV5-1
d_call: .
j_call: TRBJ1-4
clone_size: .
cdr3_aa: CASSFGDRAGVPNEKLFF
cdr3_nt: TGCGCCAGCAGCTTCGGGGATCGGGCAGGGGTCCCTAATGAAAAACTGTTTTTT

v_call: TRBV19
d_call: TRBD2
j_call: TRBJ2-1
clone_size: .
cdr3_aa: CASSSVLAGPYNEQFF
cdr3_nt: TGTGCCAGTAGTTCCGTACTAGCGGGGCCATACAATGAGCAGTTCTTC

v_call: TRBV6-6
d_call: .
j_call: TRBJ2-7
clone_size: once
cdr3_aa: CASSPMEEGTYEQYF
cdr3_nt: TGTGCCAGCAGCCCGATGGAGGAAGGTACCTACGAGCAGTACTTC

v_call: TRBV7-9
d_call: TRBD1
j_call: TRBJ2-5
clone_size: .
cdr3_aa: CASSPGGEETQYF
cdr3_nt: TGTGCCAGCAGCCCAGGGGGAGAAGAGACCCAGTACTTC

v_call: TRBV6-1
d_call: .
j_call: TRBJ1-2
clone_size: few
cdr3_aa: CASSEVQPPNYGYTF
cdr3_nt: TGTGCCAGCAGTGAAGTACAGCCTCCTAACTATGGCTACACCTTC

v_call: TRBV11-2
d_call: .
j_call: TRBJ1-4
clone_size: few
cdr3_aa: CASSLEPGRRNEKLFF
cdr3_nt: TGTGCCAGCAGCTTAGAGCCCGGGAGAAGAAATGAAAAACTGTTTTTT

v_call: TRBV4-1
d_call: TRBD2
j_call: TRBJ2-1
clone_size: .
cdr3_aa: CASSRFGLAGWDEQFF
cdr3_nt: TGCGCCAGCAGCCGCTTCGGACTAGCGGGGTGGGATGAGCAGTTCTTC

v_call: TRBV6-6
d_call: .
j_call: TRBJ1-4
clone_size: .
cdr3_aa: CASSQTATNEKLFF
cdr3_nt: TGTGCCAGCAGCCAGACAGCAACTAATGAAAAACTGTTTTTT

v_call: TRBV28
d_call: TRBD2
j_call: TRBJ2-5
clone_size: few
cdr3_aa: CASSRTSGGETQYF
cdr3_nt: TGTGCCAGCAGTCGGACTAGCGGGGGGGAGACCCAGTACTTC

v_call: TRBV7-9
d_call: TRBD1
j_call: TRBJ2-7
clone_size: once
cdr3_aa: CSSSPSGSSGTGSFREQYF
cdr3_nt: TGTTCCAGCAGCCCCTCAGGGTCGTCCGGGACAGGGTCCTTTCGCGAGCAGTACTTC

v_call: TRBV30
d_call: TRBD1
j_call: TRBJ1-4
clone_size: .
cdr3_aa: CAWSTGGREKLFF
cdr3_nt: TGTGCCTGGTCAACAGGGGGCCGTGAAAAACTGTTTTTT

v_call: TRBV19
d_call: .
j_call: TRBJ2-1
clone_size: few
cdr3_aa: CASSILAAHTKLNEQFF
cdr3_nt: TGTGCCAGTAGTATATTAGCGGCCCATACCAAACTGAATGAGCAGTTCTTC

v_call: TRBV7-9
d_call: TRBD2
j_call: TRBJ2-6
clone_size: .
cdr3_aa: CASSLGAGGKRGWANVLTF
cdr3_nt: TGTGCCAGCAGCTTAGGGGCCGGGGGGAAACGGGGCTGGGCCAACGTCCTGACTTTC

v_call: TRBV9
d_call: .
j_call: TRBJ1-3
clone_size: .
cdr3_aa: CASSVAGNSGNTIYF
cdr3_nt: TGTGCCAGCAGCGTAGCGGGAAACTCTGGAAACACCATATATTTT

v_call: TRBV5-6
d_call: TRBD1
j_call: TRBJ1-2
clone_size: .
cdr3_aa: CASSSTIDRGNYGYTF
cdr3_nt: TGTGCCAGCAGCTCCACCATCGACAGGGGGAACTATGGCTACACCTTC

v_call: TRBV11-3
d_call: TRBD1
j_call: TRBJ1-1
clone_size: few
cdr3_aa: CASSPSPTGDTEAFF
cdr3_nt: TGTGCCAGCAGCCCAAGCCCGACAGGGGACACTGAAGCTTTCTTT

v_call: TRBV6-1
d_call: TRBD1
j_call: TRBJ1-5
clone_size: .
cdr3_aa: CASTTTGDGYQPQHF
cdr3_nt: TGTGCCAGCACTACGACAGGGGATGGATATCAGCCCCAGCATTTT

v_call: TRBV5-1
d_call: TRBD2
j_call: TRBJ2-7
clone_size: .
cdr3_aa: CASSREGQSAYEQYF
cdr3_nt: TGCGCCAGCAGCCGGGAGGGACAATCGGCCTACGAGCAGTACTTC

v_call: TRBV11-3
d_call: TRBD2
j_call: TRBJ2-5
clone_size: few
cdr3_aa: CASSLGLAGTQYF
cdr3_nt: TGTGCCAGCAGCCTTGGACTAGCCGGGACCCAGTACTTC

v_call: TRBV7-9
d_call: TRBD2
j_call: TRBJ2-1
clone_size: few
cdr3_aa: CSSSLRLAVEGNEQFF
cdr3_nt: TGTTCCAGCAGCTTACGACTAGCGGTGGAGGGTAATGAGCAGTTCTTC

v_call: TRBV10-2
d_call: .
j_call: TRBJ1-5
clone_size: .
cdr3_aa: CASSAGARNQPQHF
cdr3_nt: TGCGCCAGCTCGGCAGGGGCCCGCAATCAGCCCCAGCATTTT